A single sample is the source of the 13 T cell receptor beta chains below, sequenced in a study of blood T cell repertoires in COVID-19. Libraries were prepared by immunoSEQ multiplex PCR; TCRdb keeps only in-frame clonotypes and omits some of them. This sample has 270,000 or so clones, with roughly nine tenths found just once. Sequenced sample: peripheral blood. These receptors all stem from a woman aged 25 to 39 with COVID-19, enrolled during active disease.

CDR3 bases: TGTGCCAGCAGCCCGACTCTCCTCGGAGGCTACACCTTC. Its protein product is CASSPTLLGGYTF. The rearrangement links TRBV5-6 to TRBJ1-2; D is undetermined. Deletions cut 4 bases from V and 8 bases from J, with 15 bases between. The CDR3 extends over 13 amino acids. Germline V CDR1 and CDR2: SGHDT, YYEEEE.

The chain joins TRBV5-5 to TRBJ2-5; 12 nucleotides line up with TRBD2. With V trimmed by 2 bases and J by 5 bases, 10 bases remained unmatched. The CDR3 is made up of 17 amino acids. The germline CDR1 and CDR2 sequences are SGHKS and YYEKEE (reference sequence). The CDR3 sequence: CASSFGLAGGLEETQYF. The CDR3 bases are TGTGCCAGCAGCTTTGGTCTAGCGGGGGGGCTTGAGGAGACCCAGTACTTC.

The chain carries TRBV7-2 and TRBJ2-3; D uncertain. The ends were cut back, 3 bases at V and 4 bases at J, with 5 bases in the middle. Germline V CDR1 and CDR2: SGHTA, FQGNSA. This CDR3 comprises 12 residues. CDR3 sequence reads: CASSLRADTQYF. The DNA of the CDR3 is TGTGCCAGCAGCTTGCGTGCAGATACGCAGTATTTT.

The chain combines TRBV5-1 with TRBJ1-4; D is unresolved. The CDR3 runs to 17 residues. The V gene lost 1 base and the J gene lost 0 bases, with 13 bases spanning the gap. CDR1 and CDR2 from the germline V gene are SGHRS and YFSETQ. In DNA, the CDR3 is TGCGCCAGCAGCTTGATGGGCAGATATGCAACTAATGAAAAACTGTTTTTT. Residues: CASSLMGRYATNEKLFF.

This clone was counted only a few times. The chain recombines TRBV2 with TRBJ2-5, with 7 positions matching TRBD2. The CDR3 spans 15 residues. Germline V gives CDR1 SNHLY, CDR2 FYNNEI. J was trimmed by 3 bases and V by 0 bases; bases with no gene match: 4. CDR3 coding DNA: TGTGCCAGCAGTGAAGCGGGACTACACGAAGAGACCCAGTACTTC. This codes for CASSEAGLHEETQYF.

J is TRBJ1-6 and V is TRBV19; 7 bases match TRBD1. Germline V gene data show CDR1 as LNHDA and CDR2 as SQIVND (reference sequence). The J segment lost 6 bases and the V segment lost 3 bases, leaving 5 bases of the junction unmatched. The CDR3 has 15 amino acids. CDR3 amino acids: CASSIEGALNSPLHF. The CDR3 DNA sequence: TGTGCCAGTAGTATTGAGGGGGCGCTTAATTCACCCCTCCACTTT.

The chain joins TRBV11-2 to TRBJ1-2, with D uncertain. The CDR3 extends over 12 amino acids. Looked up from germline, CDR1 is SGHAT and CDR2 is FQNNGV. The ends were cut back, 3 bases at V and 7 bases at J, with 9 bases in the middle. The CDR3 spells CASSFGSGGYTF. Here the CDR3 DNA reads TGTGCCAGCAGCTTCGGATCGGGTGGCTACACCTTC.

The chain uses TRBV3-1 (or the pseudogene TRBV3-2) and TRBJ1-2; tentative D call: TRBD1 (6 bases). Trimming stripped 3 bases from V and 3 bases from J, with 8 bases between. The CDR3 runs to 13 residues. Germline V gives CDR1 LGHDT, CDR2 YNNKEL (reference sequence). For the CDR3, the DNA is TGTGCCAGCAGCCAGCACAGGGACTATGGCTACACCTTC. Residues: CASSQHRDYGYTF.

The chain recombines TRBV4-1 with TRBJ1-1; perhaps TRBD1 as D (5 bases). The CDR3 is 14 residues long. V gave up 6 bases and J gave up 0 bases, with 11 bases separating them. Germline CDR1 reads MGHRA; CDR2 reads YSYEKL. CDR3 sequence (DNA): TGCGCCAGCAGTCCAGGGTTCATGAACACTGAAGCTTTCTTT. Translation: CASSPGFMNTEAFF.

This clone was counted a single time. CDR3 loop: CASSSRTGEDSTQYF. CDR3 bases: TGTGCCAGCAGCTCGCGGACAGGGGAGGACTCGACCCAGTACTTC. This sequence joins TRBV11-2 and TRBJ2-5; TRBD1 agrees at 9 bases. V lost 4 bases and J lost 7; bases outside the gene matches: 10. Germline V gene data show CDR1 as SGHAT and CDR2 as FQNNGV. The CDR3 consists of 15 residues.

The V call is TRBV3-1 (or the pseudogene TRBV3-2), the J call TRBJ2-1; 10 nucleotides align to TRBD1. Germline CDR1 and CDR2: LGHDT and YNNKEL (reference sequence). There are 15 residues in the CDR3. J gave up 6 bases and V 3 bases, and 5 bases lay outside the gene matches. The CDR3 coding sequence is TGTGCCAGCAGCCAGCCGGGACAGGGGATCAATGAGCAGTTCTTC. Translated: CASSQPGQGINEQFF.

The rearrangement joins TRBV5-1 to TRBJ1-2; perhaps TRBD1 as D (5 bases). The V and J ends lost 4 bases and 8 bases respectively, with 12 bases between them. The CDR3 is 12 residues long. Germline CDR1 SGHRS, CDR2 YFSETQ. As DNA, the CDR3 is TGCGCCAGCAGCACTGGGGGGTACGGCTACACCTTC. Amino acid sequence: CASSTGGYGYTF.

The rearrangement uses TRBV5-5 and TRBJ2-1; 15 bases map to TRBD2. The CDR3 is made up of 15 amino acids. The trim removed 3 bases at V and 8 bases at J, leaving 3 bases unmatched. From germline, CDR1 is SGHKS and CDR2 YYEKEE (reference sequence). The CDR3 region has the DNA TGTGCCAGCAGCTCGTGGACTAGCGGGGGGGATGAGCAGTTCTTC. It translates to CASSSWTSGGDEQFF. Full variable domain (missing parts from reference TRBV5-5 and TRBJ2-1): DAGVTQSPTHLIKTRGQQVTLRCSPISGHKSVSWYQQVLGQGPQFIFQYYEKEERGRGNFPDRFSARQFPNYSSELNVNALLLGDSALYLCASSSWTSGGDEQFFGPGTRLTVL.